Shown below are 21 T cell receptor beta chains from a single sample sequenced in a study of shared clonotypes between healthy human individuals. Sequencing used immunoSEQ multiplex PCR; TCRdb keeps in-frame clones, though not all of them. The sample lists around 2,000,000 clones, 95% occurring once. Material: naive CD4+ T cells sorted from blood. The subset: CD45RA+ positively selected. These receptor sequences come from a man younger than 35 in good health.

The CDR3 is CASSGGTSTDTQYF. The CDR3 nucleotides are TGTGCCAGCAGCGGGGGGACTAGCACAGATACGCAGTATTTT. V gene TRBV7-2 combines with J gene TRBJ2-3; a weak D match, TRBD2 (6 bases). This CDR3 spans 14 amino acids. V was shortened by 5 bases and J by 0 bases, with 9 bases between the two germline ends. Per germline, CDR1 SGHTA and CDR2 FQGNSA.

The chain recombines TRBV27 with TRBJ1-2; D unclear. The length of the CDR3 is 14 residues. Trimming stripped 7 bases from V and 2 bases from J, with 14 bases between. The germline V gene has CDR1 MNHEY and CDR2 SMNVEV (reference sequence). The CDR3 sequence: CASTRAGGNYGYTF. CDR3 DNA sequence: TGTGCCAGCACAAGGGCAGGAGGGAACTATGGCTACACCTTC.

The gene calls are TRBV5-4 and TRBJ2-1; D is perhaps TRBD2 (5 bases). Germline V CDR1 and CDR2: SGHNT, YYREEE (reference sequence). The CDR3 sequence is 16 residues long. V was cut by 2 bases and J by 7 bases, with 19 bases left in between. CDR3 DNA: TGTGCCAGCAGCTTCATTACCGGGATCCGCTCTAATGAGCAGTTCTTC. Its protein is CASSFITGIRSNEQFF.

The chain links TRBV7-6 to TRBJ2-1; the D gene is possibly TRBD1 (7 bases). This CDR3 region has 16 residues. Germline-derived CDR1 and CDR2 are SGHVS and FNYEAQ. Between the trimmed V and J ends, which lost 4 bases and 0 bases, there was a span of 13 bases. The CDR3 DNA reads as TGTGCCAGCAGCTCCGCAGGGGGGTCCTCCTACAATGAGCAGTTCTTC. Amino acid sequence: CASSSAGGSSYNEQFF.

The gene calls are TRBV30 and TRBJ1-6; 7 nucleotides agree with TRBD1. J gave up 7 bases and V 2 bases, and 5 bases lay outside the gene matches. CDR1 GTSNPN and CDR2 SVGIG come from the germline V gene (reference sequence). The CDR3 has 14 amino acids. CDR3 nucleotide sequence: TGTGCCTGGAGTCCGGCAGGGGGAAATTCACCCCTCCACTTT. Translation: CAWSPAGGNSPLHF.

Here the CDR3 reads CASSQALTSGHTYEQYF. The DNA of the CDR3 is TGCGCCAGCAGCCAAGCCCTAACTAGCGGCCATACCTACGAGCAGTACTTC. This chain links TRBV4-1 with TRBJ2-7; TRBD2 matches 8 bases. CDR1 is MGHRA and CDR2 is YSYEKL in the germline V gene. CDR3 size: 17 residues. V lost 1 base and J lost 2; bases outside the gene matches: 10.

Regarding this clone: This may be a read error, as it is one base from a much larger clone. Other DNA variants within this sample encode the same CDR3. The V gene is TRBV20-1, the J gene TRBJ2-3; D remains ambiguous. From germline, CDR1 is DFQATT and CDR2 SNEGSKA (reference sequence). The CDR3 loop spans 10 amino acids. CDR3 protein: CSAPADTQYF. The CDR3, as DNA: TGTAGTGCTCCCGCAGATACGCAGTATTTT.

The chain combines TRBV7-2 with TRBJ2-3; TRBD2 matches 7 bases. Germline values: CDR1 SGHTA, CDR2 FQGNSA. The CDR3 runs to 14 residues. V shed 3 bases, J shed 6 bases, and the junction held 6 bases outside the gene matches. The CDR3 region is CASSLGGAVDTQYF. The CDR3 DNA reads TGTGCCAGCAGCTTGGGAGGGGCGGTGGATACGCAGTATTTT. Combining the CDR3 with reference TRBV7-2 and TRBJ2-3 gives the whole variable domain GAGVSQSPSNKVTEKGKDVELRCDPISGHTALYWYRQSLGQGLEFLIYFQGNSAPDKSGLPSDRFSAERTGGSVSTLTIQRTQQEDSAVYLCASSLGGAVDTQYFGPGTRLTVL.

The chain employs TRBV18 and TRBJ2-7; 11 bases fit TRBD1. V dropped 3 bases and J dropped 3; count of bases not matched to a gene: 7. This CDR3 is built from 16 residues. Germline CDR1 reads KGHSH; CDR2 reads LQKENI. This CDR3 is CASSPGVDRGLYEQYF. The CDR3 DNA reads TGTGCCAGCTCACCGGGAGTGGACAGGGGGCTCTACGAGCAGTACTTC. Combining the CDR3 with reference TRBV18 and TRBJ2-7 gives the whole variable domain NAGVMQNPRHLVRRRGQEARLRCSPMKGHSHVYWYRQLPEEGLKFMVYLQKENIIDESGMPKERFSAEFPKEGPSILRIQQVVRGDSAAYFCASSPGVDRGLYEQYFGPGTRLTVT.

The genes are TRBV5-1 and TRBJ1-1; the D gene is possibly TRBD1 (6 bases). This CDR3 spans 14 amino acids. Germline assignment: CDR1 SGHRS and CDR2 YFSETQ. The V gene lost 4 bases and the J gene lost 4 bases, with 14 bases spanning the gap. CDR3: CASSKGGPGTEAFF. DNA for the CDR3: TGCGCCAGCAGCAAGGGGGGACCCGGCACTGAAGCTTTCTTT.

The rearrangement uses TRBV5-5 and TRBJ1-5; D gene uncertain. Deletions cut 0 bases from V and 4 bases from J, with 11 bases between. CDR3 length: 15 amino acids. Germline CDR1 SGHKS, CDR2 YYEKEE (reference sequence). This CDR3 is CASSLAGVSNQPQHF. For the CDR3, the DNA is TGTGCCAGCAGCTTGGCTGGGGTTAGTAATCAGCCCCAGCATTTT.

This clone was observed once. V gene TRBV6-5 combines with J gene TRBJ2-7; 13 bases are shared with TRBD2. CDR1 and CDR2 from the germline V gene are MNHEY and SVGAGI. The junction had 5 bases not matched to a gene; V was cut back by 5 bases and J by 7 bases. The CDR3 contains 14 residues. The CDR3: CASSRPGLAGEQYF. CDR3 DNA sequence: TGTGCCAGCAGTCGACCGGGACTAGCGGGGGAGCAGTACTTC.

The rearrangement uses TRBV6-5 and TRBJ1-1, with D perhaps TRBD1 (5 bases). The V gene's germline CDR1 is MNHEY and CDR2 SVGAGI. V lost 5 bases to trimming and J lost 4 bases, with 14 bases between them. This CDR3 contains 14 residues. CDR3 region: CASSRSGGSTEAFF. Here the CDR3 DNA reads TGTGCCAGCAGTCGCTCGGGGGGGAGCACTGAAGCTTTCTTT.

This clone is a singleton in its sample. The gene calls are TRBV2 and TRBJ2-5, with D tentatively TRBD2 (7 bases). The V gene lost 7 bases and the J gene lost 5 bases, with 14 bases spanning the gap. Germline V gene data show CDR1 as SNHLY and CDR2 as FYNNEI. The CDR3 is 13 residues long. CDR3 loop: CASTGGTYETQYF. The CDR3 region has the DNA TGTGCCAGCACCGGGGGGACATACGAGACCCAGTACTTC. Full variable domain (outside the CDR3, taken from reference TRBV2 and TRBJ2-5): EPEVTQTPSHQVTQMGQEVILRCVPISNHLYFYWYRQILGQKVEFLVSFYNNEISEKSEIFDDQFSVERPDGSNFTLKIRSTKLEDSAMYFCASTGGTYETQYFGPGTRLLVL.

This chain connects TRBV29-1 to TRBJ2-3, with D perhaps TRBD2 (6 bases). Germline V gene lookup returns CDR1 SQVTM and CDR2 ANQGSEA. V lost 7 bases, J lost 1 base, and 6 bases lay in between. The CDR3 has 11 residues. The CDR3 reads CSAGGTDTQYF. In DNA, the CDR3 is TGCAGCGCGGGAGGCACAGATACGCAGTATTTT.

J is TRBJ1-2 and V is TRBV6-5, with D hard to call. V shed 8 bases and J shed 4 bases, with 11 bases lying between them. The CDR3 sequence is 12 residues long. Germline CDR1 is MNHEY and CDR2 is SVGAGI. The CDR3 sequence is CASGRRGYGYTF. Here the CDR3 DNA reads TGTGCCAGCGGGCGGCGGGGCTATGGCTACACCTTC.

The CDR3 reads CASSLGKSSPLHF. DNA of the CDR3: TGTGCCAGCAGCTTGGGGAAAAGTTCACCCCTCCACTTT. J is TRBJ1-6 and V is TRBV11-2, with unresolved D. Germline lookup yields CDR1 SGHAT and CDR2 FQNNGV. The CDR3 consists of 13 residues. V was pared by 3 bases and J by 9 bases, with 9 bases between.

V gene TRBV18 combines with J gene TRBJ2-5; no reliable D call. Trimming took 0 bases from V and 5 from J, leaving 7 bases between them. Germline lookup yields CDR1 KGHSH and CDR2 LQKENI. This CDR3 is 13 amino acids long. DNA of the CDR3: TGTGCCAGCTCACCACCGTCGTGGGAGACCCAGTACTTC. As protein: CASSPPSWETQYF.

The CDR3, as DNA: TGTGCCAGCAGTTACACCCTCGTGGGTGGCACAGATACGCAGTATTTT. It codes for CASSYTLVGGTDTQYF. This chain joins TRBV6-5 and TRBJ2-3; D is ambiguous. Trimming removed 2 bases from V and 1 base from J, with 13 bases in between. The CDR3 spans 16 residues. The germline V gene has CDR1 MNHEY and CDR2 SVGAGI.

This clone occurred once. This chain joins TRBV5-1 and TRBJ2-7; D is perhaps TRBD1 or TRBD2 (5 bases each). V shed 5 bases and J shed 5 bases, with 17 bases lying between them. The CDR3 sequence is 14 residues long. Per the germline V gene, CDR1 is SGHRS and CDR2 is YFSETQ. The CDR3 is CASSDRDGRDEQYF. CDR3 in DNA: TGCGCCAGCAGTGACCGGGACGGTAGAGACGAGCAGTACTTC. Combining the CDR3 with reference TRBV5-1 and TRBJ2-7 gives the whole variable domain KAGVTQTPRYLIKTRGQQVTLSCSPISGHRSVSWYQQTPGQGLQFLFEYFSETQRNKGNFPGRFSGRQFSNSRSEMNVSTLELGDSALYLCASSDRDGRDEQYFGPGTRLTVT.

The chain combines TRBV7-6 with TRBJ2-2, with TRBD2 as a possible D gene (5 bases). V was pared by 2 bases and J by 5 bases, with 12 bases between. The CDR3 totals 15 residues. The germline V gene has CDR1 SGHVS and CDR2 FNYEAQ. In nucleotides, the CDR3 is TGTGCCAGCAGCTTATCCCGACCGGGGACCGGGGAGCTGTTTTTT. This translates into CASSLSRPGTGELFF. The full variable domain, its missing parts supplied by reference TRBV7-6 and TRBJ2-2, is GAGVSQSPRYKVTKRGQDVALRCDPISGHVSLYWYRQALGQGPEFLTYFNYEAQQDKSGLPNDRFSAERPEGSISTLTIQRTEQRDSAMYRCASSLSRPGTGELFFGEGSRLTVL.